This TCR beta chain is drawn from a study of vaccination effects on CD4 cells after COVID-19. As for the study in general: Every participant took two doses of the BNT162b2 or mRNA-1273 vaccine. Study-level points and caveats: Convalescent patients in the study were few, and early post-infection timepoints were absent. By a late point after vaccination, infection- and vaccine-induced clones had shrunk markedly through clonal contraction.

Clones were sequenced by immunoSEQ multiplex PCR, and TCRdb holds only the in-frame ones, with some missing. The data hold 20,000 to 25,000 clones, with roughly 73% observed a single time. V lost 2 bases, J lost 6 bases, and 4 bases lay in between. Germline CDR1 and CDR2: GTSNPN and SVGIG (reference sequence). This CDR3 is built from 10 residues. Prior to sequencing, the ViraFEST assay stimulated PBMC with viral peptide pools, which expanded the antigen-specific CD4+ T cells. CD4+ T cell isolation took place after 10 days of culture. Having tested negative for nucleocapsid antibodies, the vaccine recipients showed no prior SARS-CoV-2 infection. Cultures of around 2.2 million PBMC per well contained 9.5 to 10 IU/ml IL-2 plus 10 ug/ml peptides. To note about this clone: Its target is unknown.

V usage is TRBV30 and J usage is TRBJ1-2; D unclear. The sequencing here drew on CD4+ T cells from PBMCs cultured with HCoV-NL63 spike peptides, taken before COVID-19 vaccination. The receptor comes from a human donor who received a COVID-19 vaccine. The chain's CDR3 is CAWSKDGYTF. In DNA form, the CDR3 reads TGTGCCTGGAGTAAGGATGGCTACACCTTC.